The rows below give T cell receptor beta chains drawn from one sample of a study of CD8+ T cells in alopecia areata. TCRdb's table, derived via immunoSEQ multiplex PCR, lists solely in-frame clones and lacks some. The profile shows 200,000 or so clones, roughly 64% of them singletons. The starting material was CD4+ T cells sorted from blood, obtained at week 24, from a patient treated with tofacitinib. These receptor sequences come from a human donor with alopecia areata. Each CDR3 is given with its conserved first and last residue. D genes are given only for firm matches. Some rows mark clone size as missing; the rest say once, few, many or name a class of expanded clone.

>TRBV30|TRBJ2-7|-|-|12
CAWNAESYEQYF
TGTGCCTGGAACGCAGAGTCCTACGAGCAGTACTTC
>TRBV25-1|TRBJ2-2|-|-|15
CASSESTENTGELFF
TGTGCCAGCAGTGAATCCACAGAAAACACCGGGGAGCTGTTTTTT
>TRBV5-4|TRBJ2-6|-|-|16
CASSLFTGYGANVLTF
TGTGCCAGCAGCTTGTTTACAGGCTACGGGGCCAACGTCCTGACTTTC
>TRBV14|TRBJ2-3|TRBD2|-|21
CASSLQPGTSGRMKNTDTQYF
TGTGCCAGCAGCCTACAACCTGGGACTAGCGGGAGGATGAAAAACACAGATACGCAGTATTTT
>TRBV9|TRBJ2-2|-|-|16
CASSVSSQGNTGELFF
TGTGCCAGCAGCGTAAGTTCGCAGGGAAACACCGGGGAGCTGTTTTTT
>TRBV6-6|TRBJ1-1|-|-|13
CASSSPMGTEAFF
TGTGCCAGCAGTTCCCCGATGGGCACTGAAGCTTTCTTT
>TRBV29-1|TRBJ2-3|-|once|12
CSVVRGADTQYF
TGCAGCGTTGTCAGGGGGGCAGATACGCAGTATTTT
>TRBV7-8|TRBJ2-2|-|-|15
CASSYVGVGAGELFF
TGTGCCAGCAGCTACGTAGGCGTAGGCGCCGGGGAGCTGTTTTTT
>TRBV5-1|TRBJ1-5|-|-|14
CASSLAGRAEPQHF
TGCGCCAGCAGCTTGGCCGGGCGGGCGGAGCCCCAGCATTTT
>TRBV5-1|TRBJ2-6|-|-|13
CASSSPGANVLTF
TGCGCCAGCAGCTCACCTGGGGCCAACGTCCTGACTTTC
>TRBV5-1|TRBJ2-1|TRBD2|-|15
CASRQAGGMVSEQFF
TGCGCCAGCCGTCAAGCGGGAGGGATGGTGAGTGAGCAGTTCTTC
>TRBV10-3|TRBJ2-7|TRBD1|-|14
CANARDRESYEQYF
TGTGCCAACGCCCGGGACAGGGAATCCTACGAGCAGTACTTC
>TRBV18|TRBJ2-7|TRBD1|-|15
CASSPRDRIVREQYF
TGTGCCAGCTCACCTCGGGACAGGATAGTCCGAGAGCAGTACTTC
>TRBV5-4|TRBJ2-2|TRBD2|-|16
CASSLKAGGLPRELFF
TGTGCCAGCAGCTTAAAAGCGGGGGGGCTTCCCAGGGAGCTGTTTTTT
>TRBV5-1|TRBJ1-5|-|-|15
CASSSTSGVGQPQHF
TGCGCCAGCAGCTCAACCTCGGGGGTGGGTCAGCCCCAGCATTTT
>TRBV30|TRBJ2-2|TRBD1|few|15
CAWAHRGTNTGELFF
TGTGCCTGGGCCCACAGGGGAACGAACACCGGGGAGCTGTTTTTT
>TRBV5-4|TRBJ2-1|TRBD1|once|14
CASSGGTGYNEQFF
TGTGCCAGCAGCGGCGGGACAGGATACAATGAGCAGTTCTTC
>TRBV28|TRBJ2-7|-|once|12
CASSLVPYEQYF
TGTGCCAGCAGTTTAGTACCCTACGAGCAGTACTTC
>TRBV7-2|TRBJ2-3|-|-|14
CASSYGLDTDTQYF
TGTGCCAGCAGCTATGGACTTGACACAGATACGCAGTATTTT
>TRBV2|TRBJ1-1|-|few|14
CASSEREQNTEAFF
TGTGCCAGCAGTGAACGGGAACAGAACACTGAAGCTTTCTTT
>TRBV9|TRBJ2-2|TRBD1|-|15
CASSVYTGVTGELFF
TGTGCCAGCAGCGTATATACAGGGGTCACCGGGGAGCTGTTTTTT
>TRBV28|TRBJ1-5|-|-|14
CAVMGVPSNQPQHF
TGTGCCGTCATGGGGGTGCCCTCCAATCAGCCCCAGCATTTT
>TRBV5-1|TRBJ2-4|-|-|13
CASSLSSKNIQYF
TGCGCCAGCAGCTTATCCAGCAAAAACATTCAGTACTTC
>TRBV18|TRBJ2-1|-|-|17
CASSPPFAGMGYNEQFF
TGTGCCAGCTCACCACCGTTCGCGGGGATGGGTTACAATGAGCAGTTCTTC
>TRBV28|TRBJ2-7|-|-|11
CASSWTYEQYF
TGTGCCAGCTCCTGGACCTACGAGCAGTACTTC
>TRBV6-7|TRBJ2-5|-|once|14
CASSYSQAQETQYF
TGTGCCAGCAGTTACTCGCAGGCTCAAGAGACCCAGTACTTC
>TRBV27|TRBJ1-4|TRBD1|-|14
CASSPSDRVEKLFF
TGTGCCAGCAGTCCCTCCGACAGGGTTGAAAAACTGTTTTTT
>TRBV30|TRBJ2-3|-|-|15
CAWSPQALRTDTQYF
TGTGCCTGGAGCCCCCAGGCATTACGCACAGATACGCAGTATTTT
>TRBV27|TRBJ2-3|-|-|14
CASSSRHRGDTQYF
TGTGCCAGCAGTTCCCGGCACCGGGGAGATACGCAGTATTTT
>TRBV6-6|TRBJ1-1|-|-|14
CASSYQWGGTEAFF
TGTGCCAGCAGTTACCAGTGGGGGGGCACTGAAGCTTTCTTT
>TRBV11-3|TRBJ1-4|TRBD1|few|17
CASSLERGQMANEKLFF
TGTGCCAGCAGCTTAGAGCGGGGACAGATGGCTAATGAAAAACTGTTTTTT
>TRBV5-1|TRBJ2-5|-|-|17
CASSLTKSLPVQETQYF
TGCGCCAGCAGCTTGACCAAGTCCCTCCCGGTACAAGAGACCCAGTACTTC
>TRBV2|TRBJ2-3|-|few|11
CASGVGDTQYF
TGTGCCAGCGGGGTGGGAGATACGCAGTATTTT
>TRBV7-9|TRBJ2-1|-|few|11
CASSLINEQFF
TGTGCCAGCAGCTTAATCAATGAGCAGTTCTTC
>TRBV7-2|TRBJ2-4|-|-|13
CASSRRDPGFLHF
TGTGCCAGCAGCCGCAGGGACCCGGGATTTCTACACTTC
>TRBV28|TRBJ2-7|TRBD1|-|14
CASSRNRGSYEQYF
TGTGCCAGCAGCCGTAACAGGGGCTCCTACGAGCAGTACTTC
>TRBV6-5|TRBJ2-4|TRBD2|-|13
CASRESGENIQYF
TGTGCCAGCAGGGAAAGCGGGGAAAACATTCAGTACTTC
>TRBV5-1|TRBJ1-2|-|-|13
CASSRGENYGYTF
TGCGCCAGCAGCCGGGGAGAAAACTATGGCTACACCTTC
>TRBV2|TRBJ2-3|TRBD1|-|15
CASKRPGQGSDTQYF
TGTGCCAGCAAAAGACCGGGACAGGGATCAGATACGCAGTATTTT
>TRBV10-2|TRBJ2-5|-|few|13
CASRDRGRETQYF
TGCGCCAGCAGAGATCGGGGACGAGAGACCCAGTACTTC
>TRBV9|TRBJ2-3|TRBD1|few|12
CASSSGTGRLYF
TGTGCCAGCAGTAGTGGGACAGGACGTCTGTATTTT
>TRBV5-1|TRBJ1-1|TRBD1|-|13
CASSWDRDTEAFF
TGCGCCAGCAGCTGGGACAGGGACACTGAAGCTTTCTTT
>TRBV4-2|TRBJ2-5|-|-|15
CASSQDPGVQETQYF
TGTGCCAGCAGCCAAGATCCAGGGGTCCAAGAGACCCAGTACTTC
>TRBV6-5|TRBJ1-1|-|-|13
CASSYNWMNEAFF
TGTGCCAGCAGTTATAATTGGATGAATGAAGCTTTCTTT
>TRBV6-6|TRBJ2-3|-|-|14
CASSYTISTDTQYF
TGTGCCAGCAGTTACACAATTAGCACAGATACGCAGTATTTT
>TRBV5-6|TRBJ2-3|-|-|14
CASSSDPSTDTQYF
TGTGCCAGCAGCTCGGATCCGAGCACAGATACGCAGTATTTT
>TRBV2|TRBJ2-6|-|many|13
CASSYDGANVLTF
TGTGCCAGCAGTTACGATGGGGCCAACGTCCTGACTTTC
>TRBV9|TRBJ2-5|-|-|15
CASSVDGGHQETQYF
TGTGCCAGCAGCGTAGATGGGGGTCACCAAGAGACCCAGTACTTC
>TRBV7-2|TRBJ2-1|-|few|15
CASSLDPRGYNEQFF
TGTGCCAGCAGCTTAGATCCCAGGGGCTACAATGAGCAGTTCTTC
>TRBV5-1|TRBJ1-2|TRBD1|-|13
CASSTTGFDGYTF
TGCGCCAGCAGCACGACAGGGTTCGATGGCTACACCTTC
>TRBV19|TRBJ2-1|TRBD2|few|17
CASSIRLAGGRNNEQFF
TGTGCCAGTAGTATAAGGCTAGCGGGGGGGAGGAACAATGAGCAGTTCTTC
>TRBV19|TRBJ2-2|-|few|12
CASILVYGELFF
TGTGCCAGTATTTTGGTGTACGGGGAGCTGTTTTTT
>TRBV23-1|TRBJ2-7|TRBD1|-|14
CASSQRDRAGEQYF
TGCGCCAGCAGTCAGAGGGACAGGGCGGGCGAGCAGTACTTC
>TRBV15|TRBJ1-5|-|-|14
CATSRDSQGQPQHF
TGTGCCACCAGCAGAGATTCGCAGGGACAGCCCCAGCATTTT
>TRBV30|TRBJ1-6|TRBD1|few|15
CAWTQGQGQSSPLHF
TGTGCCTGGACACAAGGACAGGGGCAGTCGTCACCCCTCCACTTT
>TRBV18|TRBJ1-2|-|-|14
CASSPTGTAGGYTF
TGTGCCAGCTCCCCCACCGGGACGGCGGGCGGCTACACCTTC
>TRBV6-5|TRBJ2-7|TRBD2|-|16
CASSSLGGTKSYEQYF
TGTGCCAGCAGTTCCCTGGGGGGGACGAAATCCTACGAGCAGTACTTC
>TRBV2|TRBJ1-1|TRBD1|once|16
CASSGGRGSLDTEAFF
TGTGCCAGCAGTGGTGGCAGGGGGTCATTAGACACTGAAGCTTTCTTT
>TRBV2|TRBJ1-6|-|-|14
CASSLTQDNSPLHF
TGTGCCAGCAGTCTGACGCAGGATAATTCACCCCTCCACTTT